This T cell receptor (beta chain) was found in a study of blood T cell repertoires in COVID-19. Whole-study context: T cells, B-cell-depleted T cells, or PBMCs provided the cDNA or gDNA that served as material.

Germline-derived CDR1 and CDR2 are KGHDR and SFDVKD. V dropped 9 bases and J dropped 2 bases, with 10 bases sitting between them. The CDR3 consists of 12 residues. Per the original methods: Scientists estimated how many nucleated cells there were by amplifying reference gene primers. Measured with immunoSEQ multiplex PCR; TCRdb has only the in-frame clones, and not every one. That table gives V, J and clone size, and the DNA gave D and trimming. The data hold some 460,000 clones, with around 89% observed a single time. The rearrangement links TRBV24-1 to TRBJ2-7, with unresolved D. The specimen was peripheral blood. This TCR was recovered from a woman aged 25 to 39 with acute or convalescent COVID-19. CDR3 protein: CATSTRPYEQYF. CDR3 nucleotides: TGTGCCACCTCTACCAGGCCCTACGAGCAGTACTTC.